A single TCR beta chain is shown here with its context. Its antigen remains unidentified. V shed 5 bases and J 4 bases; nucleotides not matched to a gene: 4. Germline V gene data show CDR1 as SEHNR and CDR2 as FQNEAQ (reference sequence). This CDR3 region has 15 residues. RNA transcripts provided the source from which TCR beta CDR3 regions were amplified. Initially, a first-round RT-PCR of the TCR CDR3 employed the HTBI primer set. TCRdb used MiXCR to reprocess the multiplex PCR reads, holding one entry per CDR3 protein. Here the sample spans hundreds of thousands of distinct CDR3 sequences, just under 20% being singletons. This sample is drawn from a study of T cells in Graves' hyperthyroidism and ophthalmopathy. Study-level findings and limits: Also found in blood were most expanded thyroid clonotypes above 0.001.

In making diagnoses, clinical symptoms, serum thyroxine and TRAb, thyroid ultrasound and orbital computed tomography were all used. The TCR sequence derives from a man aged 35-49 years with Graves' ophthalmopathy. Sequenced material: blood. The gene calls are TRBV7-9 and TRBJ2-2; 10 bases agree with TRBD1. The CDR3 spells CASSSRTGGTGELFF. The CDR3 DNA sequence: TGTGCCAGCAGCAGTAGGACAGGGGGCACCGGGGAGCTGTTTTTT.